The clone carrying this TCR beta chain occurred many times. What it recognizes is unknown. The data were obtained in a study of neurological immune-mediated disorders. General study results and limits: Falling below healthy controls, multiple sclerosis showed the least TCR clonal expansion, while HTLV-1-associated myelopathy showed the most.

CDR1 LGHNT and CDR2 FRNRAP come from the germline V gene. J lost 3 bases, V lost 4 bases, and 9 bases had no gene match. There are 17 residues in the CDR3. For the unsorted libraries, 2 million PBMCs stored at -80 C served as input. 5'RACE with 10-nucleotide random UMIs generated the cDNA. Whenever a sequencing run was performed, it yielded over 190 million TCR-beta sequences from 15-18 subjects. From the 5' RACE reads, TCRdb called clonotypes with MiXCR, one entry per CDR3 protein. The repertoire consists of tens of thousands of distinct CDR3 sequences, with 10% occurring once and the leading ten covering approximately 5.3%.

The TCR comes from a man between 65 and 80 years old with HTLV-1-associated myelopathy (HAM/TSP). The sample was PBMCs. The gene calls are TRBV12-5 and TRBJ2-2, with 9 bases lining up with TRBD1. CDR3 DNA sequence: TGTGCTAGTGGTTGGATCTTAGACAGGGGGGACACCGGGGAGCTGTTTTTT. This encodes CASGWILDRGDTGELFF.